Listed here is a single TCR beta chain. This record belongs to a study of identifying expanded T cells in peripheral blood. There are 14 residues in the CDR3. Germline V lookup: CDR1 LNHDA, CDR2 SQIVND (reference sequence). The V gene lost 4 bases and the J gene lost 5 bases, with 14 bases spanning the gap. TCRdb keeps only in-frame clones here, not all; method: immunoSEQ multiplex PCR. The sample includes about 58,000 clones, approximately 89% of them seen just once. The source material was blood. The sequence was obtained from a person aged 18 to 75 in good health. The rearrangement links TRBV19 to TRBJ1-2; D is unresolved. CDR3 amino acids: CASSRGGLSYGYTF. As DNA, the CDR3 is TGTGCCAGTAGTAGGGGTGGATTATCTTATGGCTACACCTTC.